The 25 T cell receptor beta chains below were found in one sample sequenced in a study of cytomegalovirus exposure and HLA in healthy donors. Primers: 60 Vbeta forward and 13 Jbeta reverse. Produced via immunoSEQ multiplex PCR; TCRdb's table is partial and in-frame only. The sample carries approximately 130,000 clones, just over 75% recorded once. The sample was PBMCs. Every receptor here comes from a woman in her fifties or sixties in good health and CMV-seronegative.

The rearrangement links TRBV9 to TRBJ2-1; weak D call: TRBD1 (6 bases). Germline loops: CDR1 SGDLS, CDR2 YYNGEE. The CDR3 has 15 amino acids. Trimming pared 2 bases from V and 1 base from J, leaving 10 bases between. The CDR3 reads CASSVGARSYNEQFF. CDR3 nucleotide sequence: TGTGCCAGCAGCGTGGGGGCGCGTTCCTACAATGAGCAGTTCTTC.

This clone showed up just a few times. The chain is built from TRBV18 and TRBJ2-7, with a tentative D call TRBD2 (5 bases). Trimming took 3 bases from V and 6 from J, leaving 18 bases between them. Germline V CDR1 and CDR2: KGHSH, LQKENI. CDR3 length: 15 residues. The CDR3 is CASSPSNEGSGEQYV. CDR3 nucleotides: TGTGCCAGCTCACCTTCGAACGAAGGGAGCGGCGAGCAGTACGTC.

This chain joins TRBV9 and TRBJ2-3, with a weak D call TRBD1 (6 bases). V was pared by 6 bases and J by 2 bases, with 7 bases between. Germline V CDR1 and CDR2: SGDLS, YYNGEE. The CDR3 extends over 12 amino acids. The CDR3 is CASNRDTDTQYF. CDR3 sequence (DNA): TGTGCCAGCAACAGGGACACAGATACGCAGTATTTT.

The chain carries TRBV27 and TRBJ1-5; the D is unclear. V shed 3 bases and J shed 3 bases, with 3 bases lying between them. CDR3 length: 12 amino acids. Looked up from germline, CDR1 is MNHEY and CDR2 is SMNVEV (reference sequence). CDR3 region: CASSFLNQPQHF. The CDR3 DNA is TGTGCCAGCAGTTTCCTCAATCAGCCCCAGCATTTT.

The chain employs TRBV9 and TRBJ2-1; D perhaps matches TRBD2 (6 bases). Trimming cost V 0 bases and J 5 bases, with 18 bases left between them. In germline, CDR1 is SGDLS, CDR2 YYNGEE. There are 17 residues in the CDR3. The CDR3: CASSVAMLRGIDNEQFF. As DNA, the CDR3 is TGTGCCAGCAGCGTAGCGATGTTGCGGGGCATCGACAATGAGCAGTTCTTC.

The chain is built from TRBV30 and TRBJ2-6; perhaps TRBD2 as D (5 bases). The CDR3 loop spans 15 amino acids. Trimming left V 5 bases short and J 0 bases short, with 11 bases between. In germline, CDR1 is GTSNPN, CDR2 SVGIG (reference sequence). CDR3 region: CAWRTRSSGANVLTF. CDR3 nucleotides: TGTGCCTGGCGTACTAGGAGCTCTGGGGCCAACGTCCTGACTTTC.

V is TRBV30 and J is TRBJ1-1; D might be TRBD1 (6 bases). Germline CDR1 GTSNPN, CDR2 SVGIG (reference sequence). Trimming pared 3 bases from V and 1 base from J, leaving 18 bases between. The CDR3 loop spans 16 amino acids. The CDR3 region has the DNA TGTGCCTGGAGCCGACTAGCGACAGGACAGAACACTGAAGCTTTCTTT. This translates into CAWSRLATGQNTEAFF. The whole variable domain, filled in from reference TRBV30 and TRBJ1-1, reads SQTIHQWPATLVQPVGSPLSLECTVEGTSNPNLYWYRQAAGRGLQLLFYSVGIGQISSEVPQNLSASRPQDRQFILSSKKLLLSDSGFYLCAWSRLATGQNTEAFFGQGTRLTVV.

This chain links TRBV2 with TRBJ2-3; D ambiguous. V shed 4 bases and J shed 7 bases, with 9 bases lying between them. Germline V CDR1 and CDR2: SNHLY, FYNNEI. The CDR3 covers 12 residues. The CDR3 region has the DNA TGTGCCAGCAGTGGAGACAAAAATACGCAGTATTTT. Encoded protein: CASSGDKNTQYF.

The chain couples TRBV29-1 to TRBJ2-1; D not resolved. CDR1 and CDR2 from the germline V gene are SQVTM and ANQGSEA. The CDR3 extends over 12 amino acids. V was clipped by 5 bases and J by 8 bases, with 13 bases between them. CDR3 DNA sequence: TGCAGCGTTCGGCTCCCGAGCGATGAGCAGTTCTTC. Translated, it gives CSVRLPSDEQFF.

The chain carries TRBV5-6 and TRBJ2-7; tentative D call: TRBD2 (6 bases). CDR3 length equals 12 residues. The V and J ends lost 4 bases and 12 bases respectively, with 17 bases between them. The V gene's germline CDR1 is SGHDT and CDR2 YYEEEE. The CDR3 DNA reads TGTGCCAGCAGCGGGGAGGAGACTTCCGTGTACTTC. Protein product: CASSGEETSVYF. The whole variable domain, remainder taken from reference TRBV5-6 and TRBJ2-7, is DAGVTQSPTHLIKTRGQQVTLRCSPKSGHDTVSWYQQALGQGPQFIFQYYEEEERQRGNFPDRFSGHQFPNYSSELNVNALLLGDSALYLCASSGEETSVYFGPGTRLTVT.

This clone was detected a few times. V is TRBV12-5 and J is TRBJ1-2; the D gene is possibly TRBD1 (6 bases). V shed 2 bases and J shed 5 bases, with 21 bases lying between them. Germline V lookup: CDR1 LGHNT, CDR2 FRNRAP. CDR3 size: 17 residues. CDR3: CASGLPTGKTASYGYTF. The CDR3 DNA follows: TGTGCTAGTGGTTTGCCTACAGGGAAAACGGCTTCGTATGGCTACACCTTC. Based on the CDR3 plus reference TRBV12-5 and TRBJ1-2, the full variable domain is DARVTQTPRHKVTEMGQEVTMRCQPILGHNTVFWYRQTMMQGLELLAYFRNRAPLDDSGMPKDRFSAEMPDATLATLKIQPSEPRDSAVYFCASGLPTGKTASYGYTFGSGTRLTVV.

The chain combines TRBV29-1 with TRBJ2-7; the D gene is possibly TRBD1 (5 bases). Germline loops: CDR1 SQVTM, CDR2 ANQGSEA. There are 13 residues in the CDR3. Trimming cost V 4 bases and J 2 bases, with 12 bases left between them. The CDR3 DNA reads TGCAGCGTTGTTGGCAGGGCCCCCTACGAGCAGTACGTC. Translated: CSVVGRAPYEQYV.

The J gene is TRBJ2-3, the V gene TRBV5-1; D not resolved. CDR1 and CDR2 from the germline V gene are SGHRS and YFSETQ. Trimming stripped 1 base from V and 1 base from J, with 7 bases between. The CDR3 sequence is 14 residues long. CDR3 region: CASSLIGRTDTQYF. CDR3 nucleotide sequence: TGCGCCAGCAGCTTGATTGGCCGCACAGATACGCAGTATTTT. Supplemented by reference TRBV5-1 and TRBJ2-3, the full variable domain reads KAGVTQTPRYLIKTRGQQVTLSCSPISGHRSVSWYQQTPGQGLQFLFEYFSETQRNKGNFPGRFSGRQFSNSRSEMNVSTLELGDSALYLCASSLIGRTDTQYFGPGTRLTVL.

The chain carries TRBV2 and TRBJ1-1, with D possibly matching TRBD1 (5 bases). CDR3 size: 15 residues. V was cut by 9 bases and J by 5 bases, with 22 bases left in between. Germline assignment: CDR1 SNHLY and CDR2 FYNNEI. CDR3 nucleotides: TGTGCCAGTAATCCGAAAGGGGCCGCGGGGACTGAAGCTTTCTTT. Translation gives CASNPKGAAGTEAFF.

The rearrangement links TRBV18 to TRBJ1-3, with D perhaps matching TRBD1 (6 bases). CDR3 length: 15 amino acids. Trimming took 9 bases from V and 0 from J, leaving 15 bases between them. Germline values: CDR1 KGHSH, CDR2 LQKENI. As DNA, the CDR3 is TGTGCCAGTTCCTACGACAGGTACTCTGGAAACACCATATATTTT. It specifies CASSYDRYSGNTIYF.

The rearrangement joins TRBV30 to TRBJ1-1, with 7 bases fitting TRBD1. V was clipped by 4 bases and J by 4 bases; unmatched bases: 9. The V gene's germline CDR1 is GTSNPN and CDR2 SVGIG (reference sequence). The CDR3 contains 14 residues. DNA for the CDR3: TGTGCCTGGACCGATCAGGGGGTCGTCACTGAAGCTTTCTTT. This sequence encodes CAWTDQGVVTEAFF.

CDR3 nucleotides: TGTGCCAGCAGCTTGGGGGTTAAGGCGGGACGGCACGAAAAACTGTTTTTT. This translates into CASSLGVKAGRHEKLFF. The J gene is TRBJ1-4, the V gene TRBV5-6, with a possible D match to TRBD1 (5 bases). V lost 0 bases and J lost 8, with 20 bases in between. The CDR3 loop spans 17 amino acids. Germline V gene data show CDR1 as SGHDT and CDR2 as YYEEEE.

This clone was seen only once. This chain links TRBV18 with TRBJ2-7; no clear D. V was shortened by 6 bases and J by 1 base, with 16 bases between the two germline ends. This CDR3 has 15 residues. Per germline, CDR1 KGHSH and CDR2 LQKENI. The CDR3 DNA follows: TGTGCCAGCTCCGAACGGCCTCAGGCTTCCTACGAGCAGTACTTC. It translates to CASSERPQASYEQYF.

The rearrangement joins TRBV27 to TRBJ2-7, with D possibly being TRBD1 (5 bases). V lost 1 base and J 2 bases, leaving 9 bases between the germline ends. The germline gives CDR1 MNHEY, CDR2 SMNVEV (reference sequence). The CDR3 runs to 14 residues. The DNA for the CDR3 is TGTGCCAGCAGTTTATACAGGATTGCCTACGAGCAGTACTTC. This translates into CASSLYRIAYEQYF.

The genes are TRBV18 and TRBJ2-7; unclear D gene. Germline CDR1 KGHSH, CDR2 LQKENI. V was cut by 5 bases and J by 5 bases, with 19 bases left in between. The CDR3 is made up of 15 amino acids. The CDR3 is CASSIRLTPNDEQYF. The CDR3 DNA reads as TGTGCCAGCTCAATAAGACTCACTCCTAATGACGAGCAGTACTTC.

The CDR3 DNA sequence: TGCGCCAGCGTAGGCCAGCGGAGCACAGATACGCAGTATTTT. Translating it yields CASVGQRSTDTQYF. The J gene is TRBJ2-3, the V gene TRBV5-1; possible D gene TRBD2, 5 bases. This CDR3 has 14 amino acids. Germline assignment: CDR1 SGHRS and CDR2 YFSETQ. V shed 7 bases and J shed 0 bases, with 12 bases lying between them. Filled out from reference TRBV5-1 and TRBJ2-3, the complete variable domain reads KAGVTQTPRYLIKTRGQQVTLSCSPISGHRSVSWYQQTPGQGLQFLFEYFSETQRNKGNFPGRFSGRQFSNSRSEMNVSTLELGDSALYLCASVGQRSTDTQYFGPGTRLTVL.

This clone was detected a few times. The chain employs TRBV5-1 and TRBJ1-1, with TRBD1 matching 10 bases. CDR1 is SGHRS and CDR2 is YFSETQ in the germline V gene. J gave up 5 bases and V 3 bases, and 4 bases lay outside the gene matches. The CDR3 has 14 amino acids. The CDR3 DNA is TGCGCCAGCAGCTGGGGACAGGGGCTGACTGAAGCTTTCTTT. It translates to CASSWGQGLTEAFF. The whole variable domain, filled in from reference TRBV5-1 and TRBJ1-1, reads KAGVTQTPRYLIKTRGQQVTLSCSPISGHRSVSWYQQTPGQGLQFLFEYFSETQRNKGNFPGRFSGRQFSNSRSEMNVSTLELGDSALYLCASSWGQGLTEAFFGQGTRLTVV.

The chain joins TRBV5-6 to TRBJ2-5; tentatively, D is TRBD1 (6 bases). V was clipped by 0 bases and J by 0 bases, with 15 bases between them. The germline gives CDR1 SGHDT, CDR2 YYEEEE. The CDR3 has 17 residues. CDR3 DNA: TGTGCCAGCAGCTTGGAGCCAGGGGCGCGGTACCAAGAGACCCAGTACTTC. It specifies CASSLEPGARYQETQYF. The complete variable domain, with remaining parts taken from reference TRBV5-6 and TRBJ2-5, reads DAGVTQSPTHLIKTRGQQVTLRCSPKSGHDTVSWYQQALGQGPQFIFQYYEEEERQRGNFPDRFSGHQFPNYSSELNVNALLLGDSALYLCASSLEPGARYQETQYFGPGTRLLVL.

This clone was recorded once. V usage is TRBV6-1 and J usage is TRBJ2-5, with a possible D match to TRBD1 (8 bases). The DNA matches TRBJ2-7 better at its end, which makes the J call doubtful. The CDR3 is 15 residues long. Germline V gene sequence: CDR1 MNHNS, CDR2 SASEGT. The chain's CDR3 is CASSERQGRGYEQYF. The CDR3 coding sequence is TGTGCCAGCAGTGAAAGACAGGGGAGGGGCTACGAGCAGTACTTC.

The gene calls are TRBV5-4 and TRBJ1-4; D uncertain. Germline V gives CDR1 SGHNT, CDR2 YYREEE (reference sequence). The V end was cut by 1 base, the J end by 8 bases, with 12 bases between. CDR3 size: 14 residues. In DNA form, the CDR3 reads TGTGCCAGCAGCTTGTTTTGGGCGAACGAAAAACTGTTTTTT. Protein product: CASSLFWANEKLFF.